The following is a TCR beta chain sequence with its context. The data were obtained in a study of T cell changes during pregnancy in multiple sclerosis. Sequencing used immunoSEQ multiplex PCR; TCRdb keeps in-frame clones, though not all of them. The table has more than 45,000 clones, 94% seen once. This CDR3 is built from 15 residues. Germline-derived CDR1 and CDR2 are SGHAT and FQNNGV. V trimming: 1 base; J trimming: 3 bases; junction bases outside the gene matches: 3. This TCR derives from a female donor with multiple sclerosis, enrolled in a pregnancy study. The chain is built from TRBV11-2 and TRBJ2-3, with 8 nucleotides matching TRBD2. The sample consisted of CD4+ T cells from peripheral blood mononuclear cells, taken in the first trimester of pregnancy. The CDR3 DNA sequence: TGTGCCAGCAGCTTAGGCGGGGGGACAACAGATACGCAGTATTTT. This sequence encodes CASSLGGGTTDTQYF. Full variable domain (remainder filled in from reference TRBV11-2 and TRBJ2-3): EAGVAQSPRYKIIEKRQSVAFWCNPISGHATLYWYQQILGQGPKLLIQFQNNGVVDDSQLPKDRFSAERLKGVDSTLKIQPAKLEDSAVYLCASSLGGGTTDTQYFGPGTRLTVL.